One sample yielded the 29 T cell receptor beta chains listed below, sequenced in a study of molecular identifiers for immune sequencing clone quantification. TCRdb reprocessed the PCR reads with MiXCR, giving one entry per CDR3 protein. The sample lists about 510,000 distinct CDR3 sequences; roughly 26% were seen once. Sequencing was carried out using naive CD8+ T cells from blood, with Jurkat cell RNA spiked in. The subset is: FACS-sorted CD8+CD4-CCR7+CD45RA+ naive T cells. These receptors originate from a human donor in good health. Some libraries in this study had Jurkat cell RNA spiked in.

This chain joins TRBV5-3 and TRBJ2-3; D uncertain. TRBV5-3 is filed as an ORF, its function uncertain. The CDR3 runs 12 residues. The V end lost 8 bases, the J end lost 2 bases, and 9 bases lay between the germline ends. CDR3 protein: CASSRDTDTQYF. The CDR3 nucleotides are TGTGCCAGCAGCCGAGACACAGATACGCAGTATTTT.

This clonotype occurred many times. The chain is built from TRBV7-2 and TRBJ2-3; no clear D. Deletions cut 2 bases from V and 2 bases from J, with 11 bases between. CDR3 length equals 15 residues. Germline CDR1 and CDR2: SGHTA and FQGNSA. CDR3 DNA: TGTGCCAGCAGCTTATGGCCTCATGACACAGATACGCAGTATTTT. It translates to CASSLWPHDTDTQYF. Full variable domain (remainder filled in from reference TRBV7-2 and TRBJ2-3): GAGVSQSPSNKVTEKGKDVELRCDPISGHTALYWYRQSLGQGLEFLIYFQGNSAPDKSGLPSDRFSAERTGGSVSTLTIQRTQQEDSAVYLCASSLWPHDTDTQYFGPGTRLTVL.

The V call is TRBV16, the J call TRBJ2-7; 11 bases are a match to TRBD1. From germline, CDR1 is KGHSY and CDR2 FQNENV. The CDR3 loop spans 16 amino acids. Unmatched junction bases numbered 5, after V lost 1 base and J lost 3 bases. CDR3 sequence (DNA): TGTGCCAGCAGCCAATTGGGACAGGGGGATAACTACGAGCAGTACTTC. Its protein is CASSQLGQGDNYEQYF. The variable domain in full, with the rest retrieved from reference TRBV16 and TRBJ2-7, is GEEVAQTPKHLVRGEGQKAKLYCAPIKGHSYVFWYQQVLKNEFKFLISFQNENVFDETGMPKERFSAKCLPNSPCSLEIQATKLEDSAVYFCASSQLGQGDNYEQYFGPGTRLTVT.

The J gene is TRBJ2-7, the V gene TRBV5-1, with D unresolved. Trimming pared 1 base from V and 0 bases from J, leaving 11 bases between. The CDR3 runs 15 residues. Germline CDR1 reads SGHRS; CDR2 reads YFSETQ. CDR3 protein: CASSLSGPSSYEQYF. CDR3 bases: TGCGCCAGCAGCTTGTCGGGTCCTAGCTCCTACGAGCAGTACTTC.

This clonotype was counted many times. This chain connects TRBV5-6 to TRBJ1-1; 11 bases are a match to TRBD1. After removal of 6 bases from V and 4 bases from J, the junction contained 5 bases not matched to a gene. This CDR3 is 14 amino acids long. CDR1 and CDR2 from the germline V gene are SGHDT and YYEEEE. The CDR3: CASKMGQGVTEAFF. The CDR3 coding sequence is TGTGCCAGCAAGATGGGACAGGGGGTCACTGAAGCTTTCTTT.

This chain links TRBV2 with TRBJ1-5, with 10 bases that match TRBD1. Trimming cost V 5 bases and J 4 bases; bases outside gene matches: 5. There are 15 residues in the CDR3. The germline V gene encodes CDR1 SNHLY and CDR2 FYNNEI. CDR3 sequence: CASSSPGQGNQPQHF. The CDR3 coding sequence is TGTGCCAGCAGTTCACCGGGACAGGGGAATCAGCCCCAGCATTTT.

J is TRBJ2-7 and V is TRBV25-1; D perhaps matches TRBD1 (5 bases). V was cut by 4 bases and J by 5 bases, with 18 bases left in between. CDR1 and CDR2 from the germline V gene are MGHDK and SYGVNS. The CDR3 is made up of 15 amino acids. In DNA form, the CDR3 reads TGTGCCAGCAGTGCGGCAGGGTCCATGAAAGACGAGCAGTACTTC. Translated, it gives CASSAAGSMKDEQYF.

This clonotype was recorded at least ten times. V gene TRBV13 combines with J gene TRBJ1-1; the D is unclear. Trimming pared 1 base from V and 10 bases from J, leaving 10 bases between. The CDR3 contains 12 residues. Germline loops: CDR1 PRHDT, CDR2 FYEKMQ (reference sequence). The CDR3 DNA follows: TGTGCCAGCAGCTTAGTCGGTCTGGTAGCTTTCTTT. Protein sequence: CASSLVGLVAFF. Using reference TRBV13 and TRBJ1-1 for the parts outside the CDR3, the full variable domain is AAGVIQSPRHLIKEKRETATLKCYPIPRHDTVYWYQQGPGQDPQFLISFYEKMQSDKGSIPDRFSAQQFSDYHSELNMSSLELGDSALYFCASSLVGLVAFFGQGTRLTVV.

For this clonotype: A much larger clone is a single base away; this may be a read error. The V call is TRBV28, the J call TRBJ1-5; no definite D call. Germline assignment: CDR1 MDHEN and CDR2 SYDVKM. CDR3 length: 13 residues. Here the CDR3 reads CASSFYGNQPKHF. CDR3 DNA: TGTGCCAGCAGTTTTTACGGCAATCAGCCCAAGCATTTT.

This clonotype was detected a few times. One end of the junction fails to match germline, which may point to a read error. This chain uses TRBV4-1 with TRBJ2-7; 8 nucleotides match TRBD2. Germline CDR1 and CDR2: MGHRA and YSYEKL. The length of the CDR3 is 17 residues. The CDR3 DNA follows: TGCGCCAGCAGCCAAGAGGGTTCGGGGGGGGGAAGCTACGCGCAGTACTTC. Translated, it gives CASSQEGSGGGSYAQYF.

Notes on this clonotype: A much more abundant neighbour one base away suggests this may be a read error. This chain links TRBV20-1 with TRBJ2-2; D is possibly TRBD2 (5 bases). Germline CDR1 reads DFQATT; CDR2 reads SNEGSKA (reference sequence). The CDR3 extends over 15 amino acids. For the CDR3, the DNA is TGCAGTGCTAGAGACGGACGGGCGAACACCGGGGAGCTGGTTTTT. Protein sequence: CSARDGRANTGELVF.

The DNA for the CDR3 is TGTGCCAGCAGCACAAGCGGGGGGGACATATACAATGAGCAGTTCTTC. Its protein is CASSTSGGDIYNEQFF. This chain uses TRBV7-2 with TRBJ2-1; 10 positions agree with TRBD2. The CDR3 is 16 residues long. CDR1 and CDR2 from the germline V gene are SGHTA and FQGNSA. J was trimmed by 4 bases and V by 5 bases; bases with no gene match: 8.

The J gene is TRBJ2-1, the V gene TRBV5-4, with 9 bases fitting TRBD1. V lost 2 bases, J lost 15 bases, and 9 bases stayed unmatched. The CDR3 extends over 13 amino acids. Per the germline V gene, CDR1 is SGHNT and CDR2 is YYREEE (reference sequence). DNA for the CDR3: TGTGCCAGCAGCTTACGGACAGGGGAGGAGAGGTTCTTC. Protein sequence: CASSLRTGEERFF.

As for this clonotype: The junction and the germline gene differ at one end; a read error may be behind it. The gene calls are TRBV10-3 and TRBJ2-7; TRBD2 is a possible D gene (7 bases). The CDR3 length is 13 residues. CDR1 and CDR2 (germline): ENHRY, SYGVKD. In nucleotides, the CDR3 is TGTGCCCTCAGTGAGGGGGGGGGGCGCGAGCAGTACTTC. Translating it yields CALSEGGGREQYF.

Remarks on this clonotype: At one end the junction does not follow the germline gene, possibly because of a read error. The rearrangement links TRBV12-3 or TRBV12-4 to TRBJ2-2, with D possibly matching TRBD2 (5 bases). The length of the CDR3 is 12 residues. The CDR3 region is CAGSGGTGELFF. DNA of the CDR3: TGTGCCGGCAGTGGAGGTACCGGGGAGCTGTTTTTT.

This clonotype was counted only a few times. The chain couples TRBV15 to TRBJ1-1; D is unclear. Germline CDR1 reads LNHNV; CDR2 reads YYDKDF (reference sequence). Trimming left V 0 bases short and J 4 bases short, with 12 bases between. CDR3 length: 15 residues. The CDR3 DNA sequence: TGTGCCACCAGCAGAGATAAGGGAGGAGGCACTGAAGCTTTCTTT. Translation gives CATSRDKGGGTEAFF.

V and J are TRBV19 and TRBJ2-2; D unresolved. V lost 7 bases, J lost 4 bases, and 13 bases lay in between. Germline CDR1 is LNHDA and CDR2 is SQIVND (reference sequence). The CDR3 extends over 14 amino acids. The CDR3 region has the DNA TGTGCCAGTAATGAAGACTCCGGCACCGGGGAGCTGTTTTTT. Protein product: CASNEDSGTGELFF.

This clonotype was seen a handful of times. The rearrangement uses TRBV6-2 or TRBV6-3 and TRBJ1-5; possible D gene TRBD1, 6 bases. The CDR3 length is 14 residues. Germline CDR1 is MNHEY and CDR2 is SVGEGT. V lost 3 bases, J lost 7 bases, and 13 bases lay in between. For the CDR3, the DNA is TGTGCCAGCAGTTATGTACAGGGAGGCCAGCCCCAGCATTTT. Protein product: CASSYVQGGQPQHF.

Regarding this clonotype: This may arise from a read error, as a much more abundant clone is one base away. V usage is TRBV28 and J usage is TRBJ2-5; 7 bases map to TRBD1. There are 14 residues in the CDR3. Germline V CDR1 and CDR2: MDHEN, SYDVKM. The V gene end was trimmed by 5 bases and the J gene end by 9 bases; junction bases not matched to a gene: 12. The CDR3 region is CASSPRQGPEAQYF. The CDR3 region has the DNA TGTGCCAGCAGTCCCAGACAGGGCCCGGAGGCCCAGTACTTC.

This clonotype showed up just a few times. The gene calls are TRBV11-2 and TRBJ1-1, with TRBD1 as a possible D gene (6 bases). Trimming left V 1 base short and J 2 bases short, with 14 bases between. The CDR3 runs 16 residues. Per the germline V gene, CDR1 is SGHAT and CDR2 is FQNNGV. The CDR3 sequence: CASSLGGNRVNTEAFF. Here the CDR3 DNA reads TGTGCCAGCAGCTTAGGAGGGAACAGGGTAAACACTGAAGCTTTCTTT.

This clonotype was seen repeatedly, ten times or more. The rearrangement joins TRBV30 to TRBJ2-7; 8 positions agree with TRBD1. The V and J ends lost 4 bases and 6 bases, in that order; junction bases with no gene match: 8. There are 13 residues in the CDR3. Germline assignment: CDR1 GTSNPN and CDR2 SVGIG (reference sequence). The CDR3 is CAWIGRGPVEQYF. The CDR3 coding sequence is TGTGCCTGGATCGGCAGGGGGCCGGTCGAGCAGTACTTC.

A word on this clonotype: This may come from a read error, since a much larger clone is one base off. The chain couples TRBV4-3 to TRBJ1-1; D gene unclear. The length of the CDR3 is 15 residues. Germline V gene lookup returns CDR1 LGHNA and CDR2 YSLEER. CDR3 nucleotides: TGCGCCAGCGGCCAAGATTCGTCAGCAAATACCGAAGCTTTCTTT. Translated, it gives CASGQDSSANTEAFF.

This rearrangement joins TRBV10-2 to TRBJ2-5, with TRBD2 matching over 8 bases. Germline values: CDR1 WSHSY, CDR2 SAAADI. Germline trimming cut 8 bases from V and 0 bases from J; bases unmatched to any gene: 8. CDR3 size: 15 residues. CDR3 bases: TGCGCCAGCGTTGCGGGGGGCGCGTACCAAGAGACCCAGTACTTC. Protein product: CASVAGGAYQETQYF.

The chain recombines TRBV19 with TRBJ1-1, with 7 bases aligning to TRBD1. Germline V gene sequence: CDR1 LNHDA, CDR2 SQIVND (reference sequence). J was trimmed by 4 bases and V by 4 bases; bases with no gene match: 12. This CDR3 comprises 16 residues. This CDR3 reads CASSKVRGGAFTEAFF. The CDR3 nucleotides read TGTGCCAGTAGTAAAGTTCGAGGGGGCGCGTTCACTGAAGCTTTCTTT.

As to this clonotype: This clone may be a read error of a much larger clone one base away. The rearrangement joins TRBV7-8 to TRBJ2-4; 7 nucleotides agree with TRBD2. In germline, CDR1 is SGHVS, CDR2 FQNEAQ. The CDR3 is made up of 16 amino acids. In DNA form, the CDR3 reads TGTGCCAGCAGCCTCAGCGGGGAAGTGGTCAAAAACAATCAGTACTTC. This translates into CASSLSGEVVKNNQYF.

The V call is TRBV27, the J call TRBJ2-7; D might be TRBD1 (5 bases). V was clipped by 6 bases and J by 6 bases, with 9 bases between them. This CDR3 is built from 11 residues. CDR1 MNHEY and CDR2 SMNVEV come from the germline V gene (reference sequence). CDR3 amino acids: CASRGPFEQYF. CDR3 DNA sequence: TGTGCCAGCAGGGGGCCGTTCGAGCAGTACTTC.

The V and J genes are TRBV4-1 and TRBJ1-2, with D unresolved. V was trimmed by 0 bases and J by 4 bases, leaving 9 bases between them. The germline gives CDR1 MGHRA, CDR2 YSYEKL. The length of the CDR3 is 14 residues. This CDR3 is CASSQDSFTYGYTF. Written as DNA, the CDR3 is TGCGCCAGCAGCCAAGACAGCTTCACCTATGGCTACACCTTC.

J is TRBJ1-2 and V is TRBV20-1; the match to TRBD1 covers 8 bases. CDR3 length equals 13 residues. The germline gives CDR1 DFQATT, CDR2 SNEGSKA (reference sequence). After removal of 1 base from V and 9 bases from J, the junction contained 7 bases not matched to a gene. Here the CDR3 reads CSARAGGMYSYTF. In DNA form, the CDR3 reads TGCAGTGCTAGAGCAGGGGGCATGTATAGCTACACCTTC.

The table lists this clonotype with many counts. This sequence joins TRBV6-5 and TRBJ2-3, with unresolved D. The V and J ends lost 3 bases and 4 bases respectively, with 11 bases between them. CDR1 and CDR2 from the germline V gene are MNHEY and SVGAGI. This CDR3 contains 14 residues. The DNA of the CDR3 is TGTGCCAGCAGTTATCTGGAGAACTCAGATACGCAGTATTTT. It translates to CASSYLENSDTQYF.